The 21 T cell receptor beta chains in this list originate from one sample, sequenced in a study of T cell responses to AZD1222 COVID-19 vaccine. Produced via immunoSEQ multiplex PCR; TCRdb's table is partial and in-frame only. The table shows approximately 110,000 clones, with roughly 84% occurring only once. Here the sequenced sample was peripheral blood, taken on day 0 of AZD1222 vaccination. The receptors stem from an adult in good health.

The chain links TRBV5-6 to TRBJ1-2, with a weak D call TRBD1 (6 bases). CDR1 and CDR2 (germline): SGHDT, YYEEEE. The V gene lost 0 bases and the J gene lost 1 base, with 16 bases spanning the gap. This CDR3 is 17 amino acids long. The DNA for the CDR3 is TGTGCCAGCAGCTTGGGGGGACACAGAGCCGTTAACTATGGCTACACCTTC. Its translation: CASSLGGHRAVNYGYTF.

This chain links TRBV28 with TRBJ1-2; D remains unclear. The V gene lost 8 bases and the J gene lost 4 bases, with 8 bases spanning the gap. Germline lookup yields CDR1 MDHEN and CDR2 SYDVKM. This CDR3 is built from 11 residues. The CDR3 sequence is CASFGVYGYTF. Here the CDR3 DNA reads TGTGCCAGCTTTGGGGTCTATGGCTACACCTTC.

This chain uses TRBV27 with TRBJ1-5, with D unresolved. V lost 4 bases to trimming and J lost 6 bases, with 7 bases between them. CDR3 length equals 12 residues. Germline CDR1 and CDR2: MNHEY and SMNVEV (reference sequence). The CDR3 protein is CASSSGSQPQHF. The CDR3 DNA reads as TGTGCCAGCAGTTCGGGGAGTCAGCCCCAGCATTTT.

The V gene is TRBV5-4, the J gene TRBJ2-1; 7 nucleotides line up with TRBD1. CDR3 length equals 15 residues. The V segment lost 2 bases and the J segment 8 bases; nucleotides outside the gene matches: 10. Germline-derived CDR1 and CDR2 are SGHNT and YYREEE (reference sequence). This CDR3 is CASSFDRVIDHEQFF. CDR3 nucleotide sequence: TGTGCCAGCAGCTTCGACAGGGTAATCGACCATGAGCAGTTCTTC.

V is TRBV14 and J is TRBJ1-2; 9 nucleotides align to TRBD1. Looked up from germline, CDR1 is SGHDN and CDR2 is FVKESK. V trimming: 4 bases; J trimming: 4 bases; junction bases outside the gene matches: 13. The CDR3 has 17 residues. The CDR3 DNA reads as TGTGCCAGCAGCCCCGGGACAGGGAGCCTTTGGGGCTATGGCTACACCTTC. This translates into CASSPGTGSLWGYGYTF.

CDR3 in DNA: TGTGCCAGTAGTAAACTAGCGGGGGGGCGTCCCTACGAGCAGTACTTC. Translation gives CASSKLAGGRPYEQYF. The chain carries TRBV19 and TRBJ2-7; 13 nucleotides match TRBD2. The V segment lost 4 bases and the J segment 2 bases; nucleotides outside the gene matches: 5. The CDR3 covers 16 residues. Per the germline V gene, CDR1 is LNHDA and CDR2 is SQIVND (reference sequence).

This chain joins TRBV5-6 and TRBJ2-7; 8 bases fit TRBD2. After removal of 0 bases from V and 4 bases from J, the junction contained 6 bases not matched to a gene. CDR3 length: 15 amino acids. Germline loops: CDR1 SGHDT, CDR2 YYEEEE. In nucleotides, the CDR3 is TGTGCCAGCAGCTTGGCCCCCGGGGGGGGATACGAGCAGTACTTC. Translation gives CASSLAPGGGYEQYF.

CDR3 DNA sequence: TGTGCCAGCGAGGGTGGGTACGAGCAGTACTTC. It specifies CASEGGYEQYF. The rearrangement links TRBV2 to TRBJ2-7; D might be TRBD2 (5 bases). Germline values: CDR1 SNHLY, CDR2 FYNNEI. Trimming shortened V by 8 bases and J by 4 bases, and 9 bases separated the two germline ends. This CDR3 region has 11 residues.

The V and J genes are TRBV19 and TRBJ1-5, with TRBD1 matching 7 bases. Looked up from germline, CDR1 is LNHDA and CDR2 is SQIVND (reference sequence). This CDR3 is 15 amino acids long. Trimming cost V 1 base and J 5 bases; bases outside gene matches: 5. CDR3 nucleotides: TGTGCCAGTAGTATAGCCGACAGGGTGGATCAGCCCCAGCATTTT. Encoded protein: CASSIADRVDQPQHF. The variable domain in full, completed from reference TRBV19 and TRBJ1-5, reads DGGITQSPKYLFRKEGQNVTLSCEQNLNHDAMYWYRQDPGQGLRLIYYSQIVNDFQKGDIAEGYSVSREKKESFPLTVTSAQKNPTAFYLCASSIADRVDQPQHFGDGTRLSIL.

The chain uses TRBV25-1 and TRBJ1-6; no firm D call. V lost 0 bases and J lost 7, with 10 bases in between. Germline V CDR1 and CDR2: MGHDK, SYGVNS. CDR3 length: 15 amino acids. The CDR3 coding sequence is TGTGCCAGCAGTGAATACGGCAGGTTGAATTCACCCCTCCACTTT. Amino acid sequence: CASSEYGRLNSPLHF.

This clone turned up a few times. This chain links TRBV2 with TRBJ1-2; D uncertain. Trimming stripped 4 bases from V and 4 bases from J, with 7 bases between. CDR3 length equals 12 residues. Per the germline V gene, CDR1 is SNHLY and CDR2 is FYNNEI. CDR3 sequence reads: CASSARGYGYTF. The CDR3 bases are TGTGCCAGCAGTGCTCGGGGCTATGGCTACACCTTC. The entire variable domain, with the rest obtained from reference TRBV2 and TRBJ1-2, is as follows: EPEVTQTPSHQVTQMGQEVILRCVPISNHLYFYWYRQILGQKVEFLVSFYNNEISEKSEIFDDQFSVERPDGSNFTLKIRSTKLEDSAMYFCASSARGYGYTFGSGTRLTVV.

The gene calls are TRBV27 and TRBJ1-1; 7 bases map to TRBD1. CDR1 MNHEY and CDR2 SMNVEV come from the germline V gene (reference sequence). This CDR3 has 15 residues. The J segment lost 3 bases and the V segment lost 5 bases, leaving 9 bases of the junction unmatched. Here the CDR3 reads CASSPRQGGHTEAFF. In nucleotides, the CDR3 is TGTGCCAGCAGTCCCCGACAGGGTGGGCACACTGAAGCTTTCTTT.

The rearrangement uses TRBV7-3 and TRBJ2-3, with D perhaps assigned TRBD1 or TRBD2 (5 bases each). CDR3 length: 16 amino acids. V was pared by 4 bases and J by 2 bases, with 16 bases between. Germline CDR1 reads SGHTA; CDR2 reads FQGTGA. The DNA of the CDR3 is TGTGCCAGCAGCTCTCCCCCGGGACGCCTCACAGATACGCAGTATTTT. Amino acids: CASSSPPGRLTDTQYF.

This clone occurred a few times. CDR3 DNA: TGTGCCAGCAGCTTTGTGAGATCAGCGATGAACACTGAAGCTTTCTTT. Amino acids: CASSFVRSAMNTEAFF. The gene calls are TRBV5-8 and TRBJ1-1; no clear D. Trimming left V 2 bases short and J 0 bases short, with 14 bases between. The CDR3 is made up of 16 amino acids. The germline gives CDR1 SGHTS, CDR2 YDEGEE.

V usage is TRBV18 and J usage is TRBJ1-6; D may be TRBD1 (5 bases). This CDR3 spans 17 amino acids. The germline V and J ends were trimmed by 3 bases and 0 bases, with 12 bases remaining between them. From germline, CDR1 is KGHSH and CDR2 LQKENI. The CDR3 DNA is TGTGCCAGCTCACCGGTCCAGGGCAGCTCCTATAATTCACCCCTCCACTTT. Translating gives CASSPVQGSSYNSPLHF.

The chain combines TRBV6-2 or TRBV6-3 with TRBJ1-1; tentatively, D is TRBD1 (5 bases). The germline V gene encodes CDR1 MNHEY and CDR2 SVGEGT. The CDR3 extends over 16 amino acids. Trimming stripped 2 bases from V and 1 base from J, with 14 bases between. The CDR3 DNA is TGTGCCAGCAGTTACACCAGGACAAGGCCGAACACTGAAGCTTTCTTT. Its translation is CASSYTRTRPNTEAFF.

CDR3 DNA: TGCGCCAGCAGCTGGACAGGGGGCGAGAATCAGCCCCAGCATTTT. Encoded protein: CASSWTGGENQPQHF. The rearrangement links TRBV5-1 to TRBJ1-5; 11 bases are shared with TRBD1. The length of the CDR3 is 15 residues. Germline V lookup: CDR1 SGHRS, CDR2 YFSETQ. J gave up 4 bases and V 3 bases, and 3 bases lay outside the gene matches.

This sequence joins TRBV7-2 and TRBJ2-1; tentatively, D is TRBD1 or TRBD2 (7 bases each). Germline CDR1 is SGHTA and CDR2 is FQGNSA. This CDR3 is built from 16 residues. Between the trimmed V and J ends, which lost 8 bases and 4 bases, there was a span of 21 bases. The CDR3 DNA reads as TGTGCCAGCTCTAAGGGGGGAGGGGGCGCATACAATGAGCAGTTCTTC. Translation gives CASSKGGGGAYNEQFF.

V gene TRBV5-8 combines with J gene TRBJ2-7; no firm D call. The germline gives CDR1 SGHTS, CDR2 YDEGEE. V was cut by 0 bases and J by 0 bases, with 10 bases left in between. The CDR3 loop spans 15 amino acids. CDR3 in DNA: TGTGCCAGCAGCTTGGTCGGACGCCGCTCCTACGAGCAGTACTTC. This translates into CASSLVGRRSYEQYF.

This clone was seen only once. The chain combines TRBV2 with TRBJ2-5, with TRBD2 matching 12 bases. The V gene end was trimmed by 4 bases and the J gene end by 3 bases; junction bases not matched to a gene: 6. This CDR3 comprises 16 residues. Germline assignment: CDR1 SNHLY and CDR2 FYNNEI. The chain's CDR3 is CASSARLAGVKETQYF. CDR3 coding DNA: TGTGCCAGCAGTGCCCGACTAGCGGGAGTGAAAGAGACCCAGTACTTC.

The rearrangement links TRBV3-1 (or the pseudogene TRBV3-2) to TRBJ2-5; D assignment may be TRBD1 or TRBD2 (5 bases each). V was trimmed by 2 bases and J by 2 bases, leaving 12 bases between them. Germline assignment: CDR1 LGHDT and CDR2 YNNKEL (reference sequence). The CDR3 is 15 amino acids. In nucleotides, the CDR3 is TGTGCCAGCAGCCAAAAAGGGTGGGGGCAAGAGACCCAGTACTTC. Its translation: CASSQKGWGQETQYF.